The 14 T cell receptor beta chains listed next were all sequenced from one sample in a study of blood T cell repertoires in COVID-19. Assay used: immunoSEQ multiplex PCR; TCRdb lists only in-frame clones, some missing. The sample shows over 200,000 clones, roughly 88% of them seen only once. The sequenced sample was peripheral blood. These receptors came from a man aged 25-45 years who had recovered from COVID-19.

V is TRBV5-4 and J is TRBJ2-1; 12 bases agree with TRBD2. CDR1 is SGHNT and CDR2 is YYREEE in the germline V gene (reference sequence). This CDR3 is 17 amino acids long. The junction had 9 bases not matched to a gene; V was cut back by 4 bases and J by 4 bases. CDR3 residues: CASSQSSGGAEYNEQFF. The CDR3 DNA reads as TGTGCCAGCAGCCAATCTAGCGGGGGGGCCGAGTACAATGAGCAGTTCTTC. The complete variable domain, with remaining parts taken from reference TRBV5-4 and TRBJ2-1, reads ETGVTQSPTHLIKTRGQQVTLRCSSQSGHNTVSWYQQALGQGPQFIFQYYREEENGRGNFPPRFSGLQFPNYSSELNVNALELDDSALYLCASSQSSGGAEYNEQFFGPGTRLTVL.

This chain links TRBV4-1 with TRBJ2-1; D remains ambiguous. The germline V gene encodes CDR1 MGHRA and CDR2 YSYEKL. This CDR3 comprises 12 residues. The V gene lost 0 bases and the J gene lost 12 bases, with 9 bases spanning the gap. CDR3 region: CASSQDKNRQFF. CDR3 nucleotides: TGCGCCAGCAGCCAAGATAAAAACAGGCAGTTCTTC.

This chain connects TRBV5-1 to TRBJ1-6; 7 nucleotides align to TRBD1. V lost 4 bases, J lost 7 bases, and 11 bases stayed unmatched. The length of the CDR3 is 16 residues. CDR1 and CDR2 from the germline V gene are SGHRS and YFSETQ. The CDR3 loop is CASSLMTGTENSPLHF. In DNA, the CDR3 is TGCGCCAGCAGCCTGATGACCGGGACAGAAAATTCACCCCTCCACTTT.

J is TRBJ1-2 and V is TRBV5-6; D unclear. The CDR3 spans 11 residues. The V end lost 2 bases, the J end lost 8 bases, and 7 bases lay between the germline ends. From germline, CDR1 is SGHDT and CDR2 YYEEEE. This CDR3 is CASSFQKGYTF. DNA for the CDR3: TGTGCCAGCAGCTTTCAGAAGGGCTACACCTTC.

The DNA of the CDR3 is TGTGCCAGCACTGGGGGCCTCACGGGGGAAAAACTGTTTTTT. Translation gives CASTGGLTGEKLFF. The chain carries TRBV25-1 and TRBJ1-4, with D perhaps TRBD1 (6 bases). Germline V gives CDR1 MGHDK, CDR2 SYGVNS. Trimming cost V 7 bases and J 8 bases, with 17 bases left between them. CDR3 length equals 14 residues. The full variable domain, completed using reference TRBV25-1 and TRBJ1-4, is EADIYQTPRYLVIGTGKKITLECSQTMGHDKMYWYQQDPGMELHLIHYSYGVNSTEKGDLSSESTVSRIRTEHFPLTLESARPSHTSQYLCASTGGLTGEKLFFGSGTQLSVL.

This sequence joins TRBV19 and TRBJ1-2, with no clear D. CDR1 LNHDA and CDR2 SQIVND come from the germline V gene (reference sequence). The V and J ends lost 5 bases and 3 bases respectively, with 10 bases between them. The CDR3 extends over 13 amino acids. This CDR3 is CASSGPADYGYTF. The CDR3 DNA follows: TGTGCCAGTAGTGGCCCGGCGGACTATGGCTACACCTTC.

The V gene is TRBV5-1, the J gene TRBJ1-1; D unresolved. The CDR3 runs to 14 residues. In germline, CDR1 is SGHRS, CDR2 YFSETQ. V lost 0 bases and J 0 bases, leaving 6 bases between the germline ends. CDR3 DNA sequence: TGCGCCAGCAGCTTGGACAGCATGAACACTGAAGCTTTCTTT. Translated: CASSLDSMNTEAFF.

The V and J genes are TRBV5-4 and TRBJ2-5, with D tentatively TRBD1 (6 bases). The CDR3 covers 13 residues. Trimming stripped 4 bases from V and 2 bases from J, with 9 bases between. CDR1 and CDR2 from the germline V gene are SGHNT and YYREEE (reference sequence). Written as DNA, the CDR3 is TGTGCCAGCAGCGCAGGGGTACAAGAGACCCAGTACTTC. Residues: CASSAGVQETQYF.

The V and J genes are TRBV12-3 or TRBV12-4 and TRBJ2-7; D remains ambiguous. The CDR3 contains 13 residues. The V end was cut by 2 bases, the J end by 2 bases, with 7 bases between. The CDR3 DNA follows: TGTGCCAGCAGTTTAAGTTCGGCCTACGAGCAGTACTTC. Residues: CASSLSSAYEQYF.

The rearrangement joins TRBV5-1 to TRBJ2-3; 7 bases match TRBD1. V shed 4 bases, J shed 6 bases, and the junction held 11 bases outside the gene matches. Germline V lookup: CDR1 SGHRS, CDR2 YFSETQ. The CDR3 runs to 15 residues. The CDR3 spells CASSQVGGPADTQYF. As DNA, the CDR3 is TGCGCCAGCAGCCAAGTAGGGGGCCCGGCGGATACGCAGTATTTT.

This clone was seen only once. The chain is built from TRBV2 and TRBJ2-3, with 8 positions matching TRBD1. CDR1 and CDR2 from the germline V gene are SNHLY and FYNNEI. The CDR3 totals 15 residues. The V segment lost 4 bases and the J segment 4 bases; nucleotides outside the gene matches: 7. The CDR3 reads CASSGTGIGPDTQYF. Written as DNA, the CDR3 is TGTGCCAGCAGTGGGACAGGGATCGGCCCAGATACGCAGTATTTT.

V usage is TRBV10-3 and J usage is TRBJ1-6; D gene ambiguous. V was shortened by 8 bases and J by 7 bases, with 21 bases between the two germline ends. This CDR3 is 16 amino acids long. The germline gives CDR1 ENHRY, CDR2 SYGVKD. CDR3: CAIRPTEGIGNSPLHF. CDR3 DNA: TGTGCCATCCGGCCCACGGAGGGTATAGGGAATTCACCCCTCCACTTT.

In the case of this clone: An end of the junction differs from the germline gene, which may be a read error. CDR3 sequence: CASSDSGGLNYGYTF. Here the CDR3 DNA reads TGTGCCAGCAGTGACTCGGGTGGACTTAACTATGGCTACACCTTC. This sequence joins TRBV6-5 and TRBJ1-2, with unresolved D. The CDR3 totals 15 residues. Germline CDR1 MNHEY, CDR2 SVGAGI.

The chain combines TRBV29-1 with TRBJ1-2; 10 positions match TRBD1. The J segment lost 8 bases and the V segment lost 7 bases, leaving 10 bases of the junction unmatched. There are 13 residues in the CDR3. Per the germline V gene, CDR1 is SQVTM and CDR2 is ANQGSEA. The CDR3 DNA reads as TGCAGCGCGTCCCGGGACAGGGGTCAAGGCTACACCTTC. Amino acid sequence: CSASRDRGQGYTF.